Listed below are T cell receptor beta chains from one sample, sequenced in a study of post-analysis software for immune sequencing data. TCRdb re-called the PCR reads with MiXCR, one entry per CDR3 protein. The sample includes about 770,000 distinct CDR3 sequences, around 45% of them seen just once. Sequenced input: blood. The receptors shown here come from a girl aged 10 to 17 with multiple sclerosis. The CDR3 runs from the conserved cysteine through the conserved F or W. The order of the fields is J gene, D gene, clone size, V gene, CDR3 protein, CDR3 DNA. A D gene is named only where the DNA matches it firmly. Clone size is stated in some rows and not others, as once, few, many or a class when expanded.

>TRBJ2-3|TRBD2|-|TRBV5-1
CASSLSLRFLTSGSTDTQYF
TGCGCCAGCAGCTTGTCCTTGCGGTTCTTGACTAGCGGGAGCACAGATACGCAGTATTTT
>TRBJ2-1|-|few|TRBV6-5
CASSYRSGYNEQFF
TGTGCCAGCAGTTATAGGTCCGGGTACAATGAGCAGTTCTTC
>TRBJ2-7|-|-|TRBV5-1
CASSLGTIIGRWYEQYF
TGCGCCAGCAGCTTGGGCACAATCATAGGGCGATGGTACGAGCAGTACTTC
>TRBJ2-1|-|few|TRBV3-1
CASSGQGWDSLNEQFF
TGTGCCAGCAGCGGGCAGGGTTGGGACTCGTTGAATGAGCAGTTCTTC
>TRBJ1-2|TRBD1|-|TRBV28
CASSFFRGQGDGYTF
TGTGCCAGCAGTTTTTTTCGGGGACAGGGCGATGGCTACACCTTC
>TRBJ1-2|-|-|TRBV24-1
CATSESGGYTF
TGTGCCACCAGTGAGTCAGGCGGCTACACCTTC
>TRBJ2-1|TRBD2|-|TRBV27
CASRASGSRNEQFF
TGTGCCAGCAGGGCTAGCGGGAGTAGGAATGAGCAGTTCTTC
>TRBJ2-5|-|few|TRBV12-3/TRBV12-4
CASSLASGQQETQYF
TGTGCCAGCAGTTTGGCTAGCGGACAGCAAGAGACCCAGTACTTC
>TRBJ2-7|-|-|TRBV29-1
CSVEEVDYEQYF
TGCAGCGTTGAAGAGGTGGACTACGAGCAGTACTTC
>TRBJ2-5|TRBD2|-|TRBV4-2
CASSPGKGDSGRALNEQYF
TGTGCCAGCAGCCCCGGGAAGGGGGATAGCGGGAGGGCACTCAATGAGCAGTACTTC
>TRBJ2-7|TRBD2|-|TRBV6-5
CASSYAGESYEQYF
TGTGCCAGCAGTTACGCGGGAGAGTCTTACGAGCAGTACTTC
>TRBJ2-3|-|-|TRBV9
CASSSHTGLSSADTQYF
TGTGCCAGCAGCTCCCATACAGGGCTTTCTAGCGCAGATACGCAGTATTTT
>TRBJ1-5|-|-|TRBV12-3/TRBV12-4
CANSFGSNQPQHF
TGTGCCAACAGTTTTGGCTCCAATCAGCCCCAGCATTTT
>TRBJ2-3|-|-|TRBV12-3/TRBV12-4
CASSLRDSGTDTQYF
TGTGCCAGCAGTTTAAGGGACTCCGGCACAGATACGCAGTATTTT
>TRBJ2-7|TRBD2|-|TRBV4-2
CASSQDQGGSGRGYEQYF
TGTGCCAGCAGCCAAGATCAGGGGGGTAGCGGGAGAGGCTACGAGCAGTACTTC
>TRBJ2-5|TRBD2|few|TRBV12-3/TRBV12-4
CASSLRTSGQETQYF
TGTGCCAGCAGTTTACGGACTAGCGGACAAGAGACCCAGTACTTC
>TRBJ2-3|TRBD2|-|TRBV25-1
CASSGGGSPDTQYF
TGTGCCAGCAGTGGGGGCGGGAGCCCAGATACGCAGTATTTT
>TRBJ1-6|-|-|TRBV6-1
CASSRIDGLGNSPLHF
TGTGCCAGCAGTCGAATCGATGGGTTGGGAAATTCACCCCTCCACTTT
>TRBJ2-2|-|-|TRBV6-5
CASVDRSQDNTGELFF
TGTGCCAGCGTAGACAGGTCCCAAGATAACACCGGGGAGCTGTTTTTT
>TRBJ1-1|-|-|TRBV29-1
CSVDLGGSEAFF
TGCAGCGTGGACCTTGGGGGCTCTGAAGCTTTCTTT
>TRBJ2-7|TRBD2|-|TRBV20-1
CSARGPSGTSYEQYF
TGCAGTGCTAGAGGCCCTAGCGGAACCTCCTACGAGCAGTACTTC
>TRBJ2-3|TRBD2|few|TRBV7-8
CASSLPMTSGRAQDTQYF
TGTGCCAGCAGCCTACCTATGACTAGCGGGAGGGCACAAGATACGCAGTATTTT
>TRBJ2-7|-|-|TRBV6-5
CASSYGGSEQYF
TGTGCCAGCAGTTACGGGGGATCCGAGCAGTACTTC
>TRBJ2-3|TRBD1|-|TRBV5-1
CANSRKLLGTGGSGDTQYF
TGCGCCAACAGCCGCAAACTCCTCGGGACAGGGGGCTCTGGAGATACGCAGTATTTT
>TRBJ2-7|-|-|TRBV6-5
CASSYSRVGGGEQYF
TGTGCCAGCAGTTACTCGAGGGTAGGGGGTGGCGAGCAGTACTTC
>TRBJ2-1|-|-|TRBV6-2/TRBV6-3
CASSYPWEQFF
TGTGCCAGCAGTTACCCCTGGGAGCAGTTCTTC
>TRBJ2-1|TRBD1|-|TRBV5-6
CASSPDRESYNERFF
TGTGCCAGCAGCCCGGACAGGGAGTCCTACAATGAGCGGTTCTTC
>TRBJ1-4|-|once|TRBV19
CASSMAGRNGNEKLFF
TGTGCCAGTAGTATGGCCGGGAGGAATGGGAATGAAAAACTGTTTTTT
>TRBJ2-1|-|-|TRBV12-3/TRBV12-4
CASSNYRGEQFF
TGTGCCAGCAGTAACTATCGGGGTGAGCAGTTCTTC
>TRBJ2-2|-|once|TRBV7-2
CASSLLATTGGGGELFF
TGTGCCAGCAGCTTATTAGCAACCACAGGGGGGGGCGGGGAGCTGTTTTTT
>TRBJ2-1|-|-|TRBV15
CATSRDLRLEQFF
TGTGCCACCAGCAGAGATCTGCGGCTAGAGCAGTTCTTC
>TRBJ2-1|TRBD2|few|TRBV27
CASSALLAAEQFF
TGTGCCAGCAGTGCCCTACTAGCGGCAGAGCAGTTCTTC
>TRBJ1-1|TRBD1|few|TRBV10-3
CAISGGGDTEAFF
TGTGCCATCAGTGGAGGGGGCGACACTGAAGCTTTCTTT
>TRBJ2-7|-|-|TRBV7-9
CASSRGQTSYEQYF
TGTGCCAGCAGCCGTGGACAGACCTCCTACGAGCAGTACTTC
>TRBJ2-7|TRBD2|-|TRBV20-1
CSARDRRTRVSEQYF
TGCAGTGCTAGAGATAGGAGGACTAGAGTATCCGAGCAGTACTTC
>TRBJ2-3|-|-|TRBV20-1
CSATRKPRDVNTQYF
TGCAGTGCCACCCGGAAGCCCCGGGATGTGAATACGCAGTATTTT
>TRBJ2-3|-|-|TRBV7-2
CASSLSPSVKQYF
TGTGCCAGCAGCTTAAGTCCTAGCGTCAAGCAGTATTTT
>TRBJ2-4|-|few|TRBV7-2
CANPVLGGENIQYF
TGTGCCAACCCGGTGCTGGGAGGCGAAAACATTCAGTACTTC
>TRBJ2-1|-|few|TRBV5-1
CASRQAPGNEQFF
TGCGCCAGCCGACAGGCCCCCGGCAATGAGCAGTTCTTC
>TRBJ2-1|TRBD2|few|TRBV7-2
CASMKRGGQNEQFF
TGTGCCAGCATGAAGAGGGGAGGGCAGAATGAGCAGTTCTTC
>TRBJ2-2|-|-|TRBV11-2
CASSLGWDRELFF
TGTGCCAGCAGCTTAGGATGGGACCGGGAGCTGTTTTTT
>TRBJ2-7|-|-|TRBV5-1
CASSLGPGEGSEQYF
TGCGCCAGCAGCTTGGGGCCGGGAGAGGGAAGCGAGCAGTACTTC
>TRBJ2-1|-|few|TRBV7-3
CASSFSKYNEQFF
TGTGCCAGCAGCTTCTCTAAATACAATGAGCAGTTCTTC
>TRBJ2-1|-|-|TRBV12-3/TRBV12-4
CASSFSKDNEQFF
TGTGCCAGCAGTTTCAGTAAAGACAATGAGCAGTTCTTC
>TRBJ1-4|-|few|TRBV7-9
CASSPLGRINEKLFF
TGTGCCAGCAGCCCCCTGGGCAGGATTAATGAAAAACTGTTTTTT
>TRBJ1-6|-|once|TRBV20-1
CSAQGAGTGNNSPLHF
TGCAGTGCCCAAGGGGCAGGGACTGGGAATAATTCACCCCTCCACTTT
>TRBJ2-1|TRBD2|few|TRBV10-2
CASSGGSRNEQFF
TGCGCCAGCAGTGGCGGGAGTCGCAATGAGCAGTTCTTC
>TRBJ2-7|-|few|TRBV12-3/TRBV12-4
CASSSVGSAPHEQYF
TGTGCCAGCAGTTCGGTTGGTAGCGCCCCCCACGAGCAGTACTTC
>TRBJ1-2|-|-|TRBV7-9
CASSLYPGDGYTF
TGTGCCAGCAGCTTATATCCCGGGGACGGCTACACCTTC
>TRBJ2-7|-|many|TRBV5-1
CASSREGSSYEQYF
TGCGCCAGCAGCCGCGAGGGGAGCTCCTACGAGCAGTACTTC
>TRBJ2-7|-|few|TRBV27
CASSLPSRGKGFSEQYF
TGTGCCAGCAGTTTACCCAGCCGGGGGAAGGGCTTCTCCGAGCAGTACTTC
>TRBJ2-3|-|-|TRBV7-8
CASSLVLSLWDTQYF
TGTGCCAGCAGCTTAGTGTTATCCCTCTGGGATACGCAGTATTTT
>TRBJ2-1|TRBD2|-|TRBV20-1
CSALHPSGEDEQFF
TGCAGTGCTCTCCACCCTAGCGGAGAGGATGAGCAGTTCTTC
>TRBJ1-4|TRBD1|-|TRBV30
CAWSVLFRDRLFF
TGTGCCTGGAGTGTACTCTTCAGGGACAGGCTGTTTTTT
>TRBJ2-2|-|-|TRBV14
CASSHRAPNTGELFF
TGTGCCAGCAGTCACAGGGCGCCGAACACCGGGGAGCTGTTTTTT